This T cell receptor beta chain was sequenced for a study of blood T cell repertoires in COVID-19. In the study overall: Researchers got acute and convalescent COVID-19 samples from the United States, Italy and Spain. From T cells, B-cell-depleted T cells, or PBMCs came the material, which was cDNA or gDNA.

In the original processing: For nucleated cells, counts were estimated from reference gene primer amplification. The assay was immunoSEQ multiplex PCR, and TCRdb's table has in-frame clones only and misses some. That table furnishes V, J and clone size, whereas the DNA furnished D and trimming. The sample includes approximately 220,000 clones, approximately 86% of them seen just once. The V segment lost 6 bases and the J segment 4 bases; nucleotides outside the gene matches: 8. Germline CDR1 SGHTA, CDR2 FQGNSA. This CDR3 is 15 amino acids long. This TCR was sampled from a man aged 55 to 70 with acute or convalescent COVID-19. This sequence joins TRBV7-2 and TRBJ1-4; 7 positions match TRBD1. The sequenced sample was peripheral blood. CDR3 DNA: TGTGCCAGCAGGGGTACAGGGGCCCTTAATGAAAAACTGTTTTTT. Amino acids: CASRGTGALNEKLFF. Combining the CDR3 with reference TRBV7-2 and TRBJ1-4 gives the whole variable domain GAGVSQSPSNKVTEKGKDVELRCDPISGHTALYWYRQSLGQGLEFLIYFQGNSAPDKSGLPSDRFSAERTGGSVSTLTIQRTQQEDSAVYLCASRGTGALNEKLFFGSGTQLSVL.